The 21 T cell receptor beta chains presented below share a single source sample, sequenced in a study of cytomegalovirus exposure and HLA in healthy donors. A multiplex PCR was run with 60 Vbeta primers and 13 Jbeta primers. The method was immunoSEQ multiplex PCR; TCRdb's version includes in-frame clones alone and lacks a portion of them. Of over 100,000 clones in the sample, roughly 78% are singletons; the top ten hold roughly 1.9%. Specimen: PBMCs. The source is a woman aged 40 to 50 in good health and CMV-seronegative.

V and J are TRBV1 and TRBJ2-7; the table assigns TRBD1, which was not confirmed against the DNA. TRBV1 is designated a pseudogene. The CDR3 is made up of 15 amino acids. Written as DNA, the CDR3 is TGCACCAGCAGCCAAGACAGGGATACTACCTACGAGCAGTACTTC. Protein product: CTSSQDRDTTYEQYF.

This clone was counted once. DNA for the CDR3: TGTGCCAGCAGTGGACAGGTTAGCAATCAGCCCCAGCATTTT. Translation: CASSGQVSNQPQHF. The rearrangement joins TRBV6-1 to TRBJ1-5; the D gene is possibly TRBD1 (6 bases). There are 14 residues in the CDR3. CDR1 MNHNS and CDR2 SASEGT come from the germline V gene. V was shortened by 4 bases and J by 0 bases, with 7 bases between the two germline ends.

The genes are TRBV14 and TRBJ2-5; the D is unclear. Deletions cut 7 bases from V and 1 base from J, with 10 bases between. From germline, CDR1 is SGHDN and CDR2 FVKESK. The CDR3 covers 13 residues. The CDR3 region is CASTSSSQETQYF. CDR3 DNA sequence: TGTGCCAGCACTTCGTCCAGCCAAGAGACCCAGTACTTC.

This clone occurred once. The genes are TRBV10-3 and TRBJ2-1, with 7 bases that match TRBD1. This CDR3 spans 13 amino acids. CDR1 ENHRY and CDR2 SYGVKD come from the germline V gene. V was clipped by 7 bases and J by 2 bases; unmatched bases: 2. CDR3 region: CAIKQGAYNEQFF. The CDR3 DNA reads TGTGCCATCAAGCAGGGGGCCTACAATGAGCAGTTCTTC.

This chain joins TRBV15 and TRBJ2-7; D is possibly TRBD2 (6 bases). The CDR3 extends over 13 amino acids. Germline CDR1 is LNHNV and CDR2 is YYDKDF (reference sequence). Trimming removed 5 bases at V and 1 base at J, with 9 bases between. The CDR3 DNA follows: TGTGCCACCAGCTCTAGCGCATCCTACGAGCAGTACTTC. It is translated as CATSSSASYEQYF.

This clone was seen a handful of times. The chain employs TRBV10-3 and TRBJ2-1, with 9 nucleotides matching TRBD1. After removal of 8 bases from V and 1 base from J, the junction contained 6 bases not matched to a gene. The CDR3 length is 15 residues. Per germline, CDR1 ENHRY and CDR2 SYGVKD. Written as DNA, the CDR3 is TGTGCCATCGGACAACAGGGGGCATCCTACAATGAGCAGTTCTTC. Its protein is CAIGQQGASYNEQFF.

V usage is TRBV19 and J usage is TRBJ1-5; 8 bases are shared with TRBD1. V shed 3 bases and J 7 bases; nucleotides not matched to a gene: 8. Germline loops: CDR1 LNHDA, CDR2 SQIVND (reference sequence). The CDR3 is 15 amino acids. The CDR3 region is CASSIHDRGVQPQHF. In DNA, the CDR3 is TGTGCCAGTAGTATCCATGACAGGGGAGTCCAGCCCCAGCATTTT.

The genes are TRBV5-1 and TRBJ2-3, with D possibly TRBD2 on 5 matching bases. Germline V gene data show CDR1 as SGHRS and CDR2 as YFSETQ. CDR3 size: 13 residues. Deletions cut 7 bases from V and 0 bases from J, with 9 bases between. The CDR3 spells CASSGGSTDTQYF. The CDR3 DNA reads TGCGCCAGCTCCGGCGGGAGCACAGATACGCAGTATTTT.

This clone was seen more than once but under ten times. This chain connects TRBV4-3 to TRBJ2-7; maybe TRBD1 (6 bases). Germline values: CDR1 LGHNA, CDR2 YSLEER. There are 14 residues in the CDR3. The ends were cut back, 4 bases at V and 3 bases at J, with 13 bases in the middle. This CDR3 reads CASSLGQLSYEQYF. CDR3 nucleotide sequence: TGCGCCAGCAGCCTAGGACAGCTAAGCTACGAGCAGTACTTC.

This chain joins TRBV25-1 and TRBJ2-1, with 13 bases fitting TRBD2. Losses at the gene ends were 3 bases for V and 0 bases for J; bases not matched to a gene: 2. The CDR3 length is 17 residues. CDR1 and CDR2 from the germline V gene are MGHDK and SYGVNS. As DNA, the CDR3 is TGTGCCAGCAGTGAGAGGACTAGCGGGAGCTCCTACAATGAGCAGTTCTTC. Residues: CASSERTSGSSYNEQFF.

The sample holds a few counts of this clone. The rearrangement uses TRBV30 and TRBJ2-1, with 8 bases fitting TRBD2. Trimming cost V 3 bases and J 9 bases; bases outside gene matches: 7. The CDR3 has 13 amino acids. The germline V gene has CDR1 GTSNPN and CDR2 SVGIG (reference sequence). The CDR3 bases are TGTGCCTGGAGAGGACTAGCACGGTTTGAGCAGTTCTTC. It translates to CAWRGLARFEQFF.

The gene calls are TRBV5-1 and TRBJ2-5; D is undetermined. CDR3 length: 12 residues. Germline CDR1 and CDR2: SGHRS and YFSETQ. With 0 bases removed from V and 4 bases from J, the gap between germline ends came to 4 bases. CDR3 loop: CASSLAGETQYF. The CDR3, as DNA: TGCGCCAGCAGCTTGGCCGGAGAGACCCAGTACTTC.

The chain carries TRBV13 and TRBJ2-5; D perhaps matches TRBD1 (5 bases). The J call may not be correct, given that the DNA end is closer to TRBJ2-7. Germline V gene lookup returns CDR1 PRHDT and CDR2 FYEKMQ (reference sequence). The CDR3 extends over 15 amino acids. Here the CDR3 reads CASSHTERGSYEQYF. In DNA form, the CDR3 reads TGTGCCAGCAGCCATACAGAAAGGGGCTCCTACGAGCAGTACTTC.

V is TRBV4-1 and J is TRBJ2-7; D is perhaps TRBD1 (7 bases). Germline assignment: CDR1 MGHRA and CDR2 YSYEKL. This CDR3 spans 14 amino acids. Trimming left V 1 base short and J 4 bases short, with 11 bases between. The CDR3 sequence is CASSQAQGRYEQYF. The CDR3 DNA is TGCGCCAGCAGCCAAGCACAGGGGAGGTACGAGCAGTACTTC.

The rearrangement uses TRBV7-3 and TRBJ2-1; weak D call: TRBD2 (6 bases). This CDR3 region has 13 residues. Germline assignment: CDR1 SGHTA and CDR2 FQGTGA. With 4 bases removed from V and 9 bases from J, the gap between germline ends came to 13 bases. CDR3 DNA sequence: TGTGCCAGCAGCTCCTGGACTAACGGTGAGCAGTTCTTC. Its protein product is CASSSWTNGEQFF.

This chain joins TRBV7-9 and TRBJ2-7; 9 nucleotides match TRBD2. This CDR3 comprises 15 residues. The V gene end was trimmed by 3 bases and the J gene end by 2 bases; junction bases not matched to a gene: 5. Germline V gene data show CDR1 as SEHNR and CDR2 as FQNEAQ (reference sequence). CDR3 sequence (DNA): TGTGCCAGCAGCTTGACTAGCGGTAGGGCCTACGAGCAGTACTTC. Translating gives CASSLTSGRAYEQYF.

The CDR3 bases are TGTGCTAGTGGTTCGGGACAGGGACACACCGGGGAGCTGTTTTTT. Translation: CASGSGQGHTGELFF. V gene TRBV12-5 combines with J gene TRBJ2-2; 9 nucleotides line up with TRBD1. The CDR3 spans 15 residues. Germline V CDR1 and CDR2: LGHNT, FRNRAP. V shed 4 bases, J shed 3 bases, and the junction held 3 bases outside the gene matches.

The genes are TRBV5-4 and TRBJ1-6, with D unresolved. This CDR3 is built from 16 residues. Germline V gene lookup returns CDR1 SGHNT and CDR2 YYREEE (reference sequence). Trimming pared 0 bases from V and 0 bases from J, leaving 7 bases between. CDR3 DNA sequence: TGTGCCAGCAGCTTGGATCGGAGCTCCTATAATTCACCCCTCCACTTT. Amino acids: CASSLDRSSYNSPLHF.

CDR3 bases: TGCGCCAGCAGTTCGACTGATGAGCAGTTCTTC. Translation gives CASSSTDEQFF. The chain joins TRBV5-1 to TRBJ2-1; unclear D gene. Germline CDR1 SGHRS, CDR2 YFSETQ. The CDR3 is 11 residues long. V shed 5 bases and J shed 8 bases, with 8 bases lying between them.

V gene TRBV5-4 combines with J gene TRBJ2-3, with 7 nucleotides matching TRBD1. Germline V lookup: CDR1 SGHNT, CDR2 YYREEE (reference sequence). This CDR3 has 14 amino acids. V was pared by 5 bases and J by 1 base, with 4 bases of the junction left unmatched. CDR3 DNA: TGTGCCAGCAGACCCGGGACAGGCACAGATACGCAGTATTTT. Encoded protein: CASRPGTGTDTQYF.

This chain connects TRBV5-1 to TRBJ1-4; 9 bases agree with TRBD1. The V and J ends lost 4 bases and 5 bases, in that order; junction bases with no gene match: 6. Germline V gene sequence: CDR1 SGHRS, CDR2 YFSETQ. This CDR3 spans 15 amino acids. The CDR3 DNA sequence: TGCGCCAGCAGCGTCTCCGGGACAGGGAATGAAAAACTGTTTTTT. Residues: CASSVSGTGNEKLFF. The full variable domain, completed using reference TRBV5-1 and TRBJ1-4, is KAGVTQTPRYLIKTRGQQVTLSCSPISGHRSVSWYQQTPGQGLQFLFEYFSETQRNKGNFPGRFSGRQFSNSRSEMNVSTLELGDSALYLCASSVSGTGNEKLFFGSGTQLSVL.